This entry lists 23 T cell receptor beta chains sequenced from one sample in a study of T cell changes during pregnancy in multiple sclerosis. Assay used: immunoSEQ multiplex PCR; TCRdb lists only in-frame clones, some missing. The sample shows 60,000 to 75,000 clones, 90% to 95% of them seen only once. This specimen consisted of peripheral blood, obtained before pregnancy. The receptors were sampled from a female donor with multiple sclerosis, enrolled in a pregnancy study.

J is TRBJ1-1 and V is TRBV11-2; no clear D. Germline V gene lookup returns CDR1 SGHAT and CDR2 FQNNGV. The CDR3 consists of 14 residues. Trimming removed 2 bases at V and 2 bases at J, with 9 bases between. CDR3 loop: CASSLSWQNTEAFF. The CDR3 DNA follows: TGTGCCAGCAGCTTATCTTGGCAAAACACTGAAGCTTTCTTT.

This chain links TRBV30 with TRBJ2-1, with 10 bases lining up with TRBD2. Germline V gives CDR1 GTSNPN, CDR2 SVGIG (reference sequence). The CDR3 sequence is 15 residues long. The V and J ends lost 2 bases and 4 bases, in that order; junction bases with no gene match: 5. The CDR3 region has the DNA TGTGCCTGGAGTCTCACTAGCGGGGCGTACAATGAGCAGTTCTTC. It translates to CAWSLTSGAYNEQFF.

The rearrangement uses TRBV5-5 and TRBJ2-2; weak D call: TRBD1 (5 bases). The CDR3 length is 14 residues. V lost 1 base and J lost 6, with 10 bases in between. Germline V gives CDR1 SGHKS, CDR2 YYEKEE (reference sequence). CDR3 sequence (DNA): TGTGCCAGCAGCTTGTGGAAACAGGCCGGGGAGCTGTTTTTT. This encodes CASSLWKQAGELFF.

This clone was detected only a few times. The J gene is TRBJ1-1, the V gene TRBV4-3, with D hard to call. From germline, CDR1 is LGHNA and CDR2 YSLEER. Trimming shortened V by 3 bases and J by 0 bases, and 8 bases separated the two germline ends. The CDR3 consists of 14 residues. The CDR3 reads CASSQPGLNTEAFF. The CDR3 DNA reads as TGCGCCAGCAGCCAGCCGGGTTTGAACACTGAAGCTTTCTTT.

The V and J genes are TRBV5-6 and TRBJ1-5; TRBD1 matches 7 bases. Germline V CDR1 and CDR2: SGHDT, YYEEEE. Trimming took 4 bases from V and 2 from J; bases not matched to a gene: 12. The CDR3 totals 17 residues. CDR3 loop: CASSAWDSSWGNQPQHF. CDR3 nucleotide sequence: TGTGCCAGCAGCGCTTGGGACAGCTCTTGGGGCAATCAGCCCCAGCATTTT.

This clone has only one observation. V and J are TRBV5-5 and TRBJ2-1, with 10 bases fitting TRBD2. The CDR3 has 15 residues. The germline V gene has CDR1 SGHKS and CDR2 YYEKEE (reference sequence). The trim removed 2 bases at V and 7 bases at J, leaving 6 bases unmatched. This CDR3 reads CASSFYQRGGNEQFF. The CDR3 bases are TGTGCCAGCAGCTTCTACCAGCGGGGGGGGAATGAGCAGTTCTTC.

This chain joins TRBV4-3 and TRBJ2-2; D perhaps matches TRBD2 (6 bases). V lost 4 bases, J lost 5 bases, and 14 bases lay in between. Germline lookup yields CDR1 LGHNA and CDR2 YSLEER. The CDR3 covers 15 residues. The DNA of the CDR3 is TGCGCCAGCAGCCCTGGGCGGGGAGGTACCGGGGAGCTGTTTTTT. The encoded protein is CASSPGRGGTGELFF.

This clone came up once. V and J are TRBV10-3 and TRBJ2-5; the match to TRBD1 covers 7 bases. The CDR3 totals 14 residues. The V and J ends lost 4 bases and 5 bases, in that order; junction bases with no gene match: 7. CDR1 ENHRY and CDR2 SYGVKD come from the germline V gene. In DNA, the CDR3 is TGTGCCATCAGTGGTCTAACAGGGGCCGAGACCCAGTACTTC. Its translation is CAISGLTGAETQYF.

CDR3 residues: CASSSLPRPREKLFF. The CDR3 DNA reads TGTGCCAGCAGCTCCCTGCCCAGGCCTCGGGAAAAACTGTTTTTT. The rearrangement joins TRBV5-5 to TRBJ1-4; no clear D. Germline CDR1 and CDR2: SGHKS and YYEKEE (reference sequence). Trimming took off 3 bases at V and 8 bases at J, with 17 bases between the two ends. This CDR3 spans 15 amino acids.

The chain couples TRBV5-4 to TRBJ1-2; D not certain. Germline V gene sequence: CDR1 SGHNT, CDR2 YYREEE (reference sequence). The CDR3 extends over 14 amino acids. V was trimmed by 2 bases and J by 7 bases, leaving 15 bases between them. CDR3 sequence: CASSLRGIGLGYTF. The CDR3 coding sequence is TGTGCCAGCAGCTTACGAGGGATAGGACTTGGCTACACCTTC.

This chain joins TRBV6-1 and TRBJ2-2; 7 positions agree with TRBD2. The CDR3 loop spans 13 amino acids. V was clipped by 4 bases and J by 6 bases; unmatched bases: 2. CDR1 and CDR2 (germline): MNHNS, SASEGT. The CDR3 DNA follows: TGTGCCAGCAGTGTTGGGGGGGCCGGGGAGCTGTTTTTT. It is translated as CASSVGGAGELFF.

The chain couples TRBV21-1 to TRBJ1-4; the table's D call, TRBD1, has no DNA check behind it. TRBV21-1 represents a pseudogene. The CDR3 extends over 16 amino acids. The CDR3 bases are TGTGCCAGCAGCAACGAACCGGGACACCCTAATGAAAAACTGTTTTTT. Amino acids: CASSNEPGHPNEKLFF.

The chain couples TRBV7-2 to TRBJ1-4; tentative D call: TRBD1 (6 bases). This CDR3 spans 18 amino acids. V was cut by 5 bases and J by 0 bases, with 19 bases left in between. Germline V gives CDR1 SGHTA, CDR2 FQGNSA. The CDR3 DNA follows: TGTGCCAGCAGCCCGAGGGGGACACCCTTTGCAACTAATGAAAAACTGTTTTTT. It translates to CASSPRGTPFATNEKLFF.

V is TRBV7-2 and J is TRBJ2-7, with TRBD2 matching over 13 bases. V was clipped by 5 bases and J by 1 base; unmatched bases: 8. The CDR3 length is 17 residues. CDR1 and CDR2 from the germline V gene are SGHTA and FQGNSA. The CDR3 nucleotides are TGTGCCAGCAGCCTCACTAGCGGGGGGGCCGCGTCCTACGAGCAGTACTTC. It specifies CASSLTSGGAASYEQYF.

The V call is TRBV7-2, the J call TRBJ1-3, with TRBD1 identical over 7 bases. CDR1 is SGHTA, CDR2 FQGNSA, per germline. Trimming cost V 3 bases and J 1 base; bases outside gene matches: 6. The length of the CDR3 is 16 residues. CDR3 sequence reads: CASSFGPQGSGNTIYF. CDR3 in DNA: TGTGCCAGCAGCTTTGGACCACAGGGGTCTGGAAACACCATATATTTT.

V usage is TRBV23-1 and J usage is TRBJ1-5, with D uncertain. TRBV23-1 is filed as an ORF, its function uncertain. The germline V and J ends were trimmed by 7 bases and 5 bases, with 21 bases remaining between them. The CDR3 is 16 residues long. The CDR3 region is CASTPAVEWADQPQHF. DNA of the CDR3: TGCGCCAGCACCCCAGCGGTGGAGTGGGCCGATCAGCCCCAGCATTTT.

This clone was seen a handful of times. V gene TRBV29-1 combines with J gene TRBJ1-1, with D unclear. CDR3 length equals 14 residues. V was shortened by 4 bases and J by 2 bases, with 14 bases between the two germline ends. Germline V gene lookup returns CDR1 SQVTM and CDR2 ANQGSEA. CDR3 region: CSVADTGGNTEAFF. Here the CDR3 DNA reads TGCAGCGTTGCCGACACGGGAGGCAACACTGAAGCTTTCTTT.

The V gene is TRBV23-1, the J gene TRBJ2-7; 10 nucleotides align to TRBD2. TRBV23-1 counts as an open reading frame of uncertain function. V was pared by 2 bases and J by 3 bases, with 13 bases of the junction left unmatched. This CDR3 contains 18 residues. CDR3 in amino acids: CASSQLLAGPQGLYEQYF. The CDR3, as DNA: TGCGCCAGCAGTCAACTACTAGCGGGACCCCAGGGTCTCTACGAGCAGTACTTC.

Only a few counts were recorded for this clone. The DNA for the CDR3 is TGTGCCAGCAGTCCGACGGGAAACACTGAAGCTTTCTTT. It specifies CASSPTGNTEAFF. The chain combines TRBV7-9 with TRBJ1-1; D call uncertain. The germline V gene has CDR1 SEHNR and CDR2 FQNEAQ (reference sequence). The CDR3 is 13 residues long. Trimming took off 6 bases at V and 2 bases at J, with 10 bases between the two ends. Looking up the rest from reference TRBV7-9 and TRBJ1-1 gives the full variable domain: DTGVSQNPRHKITKRGQNVTFRCDPISEHNRLYWYRQTLGQGPEFLTYFQNEAQLEKSRLLSDRFSAERPKGSFSTLEIQRTEQGDSAMYLCASSPTGNTEAFFGQGTRLTVV.

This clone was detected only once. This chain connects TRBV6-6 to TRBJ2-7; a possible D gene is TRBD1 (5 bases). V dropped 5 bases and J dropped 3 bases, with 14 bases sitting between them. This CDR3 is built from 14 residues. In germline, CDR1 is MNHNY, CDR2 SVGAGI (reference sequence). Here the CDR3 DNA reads TGTGCCAGCAGTCGAGTGGACACCCACTACGAGCAGTACTTC. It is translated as CASSRVDTHYEQYF.

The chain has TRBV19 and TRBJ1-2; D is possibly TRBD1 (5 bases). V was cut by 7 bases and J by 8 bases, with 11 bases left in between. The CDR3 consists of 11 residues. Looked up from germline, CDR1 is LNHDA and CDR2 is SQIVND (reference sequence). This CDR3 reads CASTGKGGYTF. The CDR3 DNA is TGTGCCAGTACAGGGAAAGGAGGCTACACCTTC.

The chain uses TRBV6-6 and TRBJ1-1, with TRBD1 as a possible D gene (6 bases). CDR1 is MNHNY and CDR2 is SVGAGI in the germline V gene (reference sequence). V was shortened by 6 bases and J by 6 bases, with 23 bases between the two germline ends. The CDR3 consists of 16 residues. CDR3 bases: TGTGCCAGCAGACGATTCAGGGGTCCCCCATTCGCTGAAGCTTTCTTT. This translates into CASRRFRGPPFAEAFF.

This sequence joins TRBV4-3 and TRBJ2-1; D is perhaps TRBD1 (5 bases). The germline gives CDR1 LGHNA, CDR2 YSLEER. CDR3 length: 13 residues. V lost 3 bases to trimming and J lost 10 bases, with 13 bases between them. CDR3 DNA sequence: TGCGCCAGCAGCCAGATTCAGGGCCGCGAGCAGTTCTTC. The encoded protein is CASSQIQGREQFF.